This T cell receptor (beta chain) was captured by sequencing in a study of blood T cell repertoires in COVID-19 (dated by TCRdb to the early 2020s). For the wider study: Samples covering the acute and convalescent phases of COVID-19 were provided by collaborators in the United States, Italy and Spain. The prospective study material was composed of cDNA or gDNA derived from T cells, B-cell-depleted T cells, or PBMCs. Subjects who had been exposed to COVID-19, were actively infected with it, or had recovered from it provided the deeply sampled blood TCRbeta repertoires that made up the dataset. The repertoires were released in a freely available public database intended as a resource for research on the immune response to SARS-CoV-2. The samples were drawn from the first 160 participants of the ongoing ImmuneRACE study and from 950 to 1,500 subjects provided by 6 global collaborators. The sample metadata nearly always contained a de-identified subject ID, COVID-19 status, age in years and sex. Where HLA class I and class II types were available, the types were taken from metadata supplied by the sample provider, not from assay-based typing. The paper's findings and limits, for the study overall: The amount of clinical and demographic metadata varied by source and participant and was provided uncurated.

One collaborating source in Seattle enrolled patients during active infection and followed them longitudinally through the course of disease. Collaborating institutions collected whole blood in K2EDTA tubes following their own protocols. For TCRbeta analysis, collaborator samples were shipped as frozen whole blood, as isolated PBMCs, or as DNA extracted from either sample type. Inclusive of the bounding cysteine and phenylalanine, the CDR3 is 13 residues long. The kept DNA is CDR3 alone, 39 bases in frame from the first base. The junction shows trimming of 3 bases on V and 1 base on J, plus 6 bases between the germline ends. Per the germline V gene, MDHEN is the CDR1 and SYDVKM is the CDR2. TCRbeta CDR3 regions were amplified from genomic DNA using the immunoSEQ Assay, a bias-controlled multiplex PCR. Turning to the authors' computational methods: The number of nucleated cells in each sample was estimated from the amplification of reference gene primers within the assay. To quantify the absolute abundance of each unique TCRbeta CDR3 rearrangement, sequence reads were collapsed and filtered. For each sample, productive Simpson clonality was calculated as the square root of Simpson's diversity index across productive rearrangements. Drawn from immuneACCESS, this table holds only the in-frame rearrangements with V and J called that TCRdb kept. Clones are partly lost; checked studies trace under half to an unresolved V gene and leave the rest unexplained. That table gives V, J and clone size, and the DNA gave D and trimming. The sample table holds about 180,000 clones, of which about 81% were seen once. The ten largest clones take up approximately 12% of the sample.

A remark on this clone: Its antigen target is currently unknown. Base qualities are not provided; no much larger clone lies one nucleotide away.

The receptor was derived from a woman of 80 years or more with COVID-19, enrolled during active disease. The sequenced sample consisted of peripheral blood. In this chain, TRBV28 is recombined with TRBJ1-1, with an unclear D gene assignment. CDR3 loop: CASSLAGNTEAFF. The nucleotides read TGTGCCAGCAGTTTGGCAGGGAACACTGAAGCTTTCTTT.